This T cell receptor beta chain was recovered during a study of blood T cell repertoires in COVID-19. TCRdb keeps only in-frame clones here, not all; method: immunoSEQ multiplex PCR. This table holds 68,000 or so clones, about nine tenths found once. This CDR3 has 15 residues. Germline lookup yields CDR1 LNHDA and CDR2 SQIVND (reference sequence). The germline V and J ends were trimmed by 3 bases and 1 base, with 10 bases remaining between them. The J gene is TRBJ2-1, the V gene TRBV19, with a possible D match to TRBD1 (6 bases). The sample was peripheral blood. The receptor's source is a woman in her 70s with acute or convalescent COVID-19. This CDR3 reads CASSMGTPSYNEQFF. CDR3 in DNA: TGTGCCAGTAGTATGGGGACACCTTCCTACAATGAGCAGTTCTTC. Based on the CDR3 plus reference TRBV19 and TRBJ2-1, the full variable domain is DGGITQSPKYLFRKEGQNVTLSCEQNLNHDAMYWYRQDPGQGLRLIYYSQIVNDFQKGDIAEGYSVSREKKESFPLTVTSAQKNPTAFYLCASSMGTPSYNEQFFGPGTRLTVL.